This TCR beta chain was observed in a study of shared clonotypes between healthy human individuals. Study-level results: Limitation of the genetic and exposure-history diversity represented came from the few donors.

On sorted subsets, replicate PCRs used 200 to 250 ng DNA, or 25,000 to 35,000 T cell genomes. TCRdb's table, derived via immunoSEQ multiplex PCR, lists solely in-frame clones and lacks some. Among about 2.1 million clones listed, around 93% were seen once. Naive CD8 cells, CD45RO-negative and positively selected for CCR7, excluded terminally differentiated effector memory CD45RA+ cells. Remarks on this clone: Its specificity is unknown.

The TCR originated in a man between 18 and 35 years old in good health. Some clones in this sample may be carry-over from other donors' samples. Sequenced: naive CD8+ T cells from PBMCs.

This CDR3 reads CASSPVLSRTRHEQYF. The CDR3 DNA sequence: TGTGCCAGCAGCCCCGTTTTATCCCGGACACGTCACGAGCAGTACTTC. The rearrangement joins TRBV11-2 to TRBJ2-7, with D possibly matching TRBD1 (5 bases). Trimming cost V 5 bases and J 5 bases, with 22 bases left between them. Germline assignment: CDR1 SGHAT and CDR2 FQNNGV. The CDR3 is 16 residues long.